This T cell receptor beta chain was sequenced for a study of beta chain features in type 1 diabetes. Whole-study results and caveats: Patients with Type 1 diabetes showed moderately but significantly shorter TCRB CDR3s in all four CD4+ subsets. Researchers reported that naive, central memory and Treg TCRB repertoires appeared more similar in patients than in healthy donors.

There was one heparinised blood draw per donor, averaging about 110 mL. Comments on this clone: Its antigen is not identified.

TCRB transcripts that were expressed got sequenced, as all of the isolated RNA had been reverse transcribed. Profiling relied on immunoSEQ multiplex PCR, and the TCRdb table lists in-frame clones only, not all of them. The sample contains 250,000 to 350,000 clones, roughly an eighth of which appear only once. This CDR3 comprises 16 residues. The germline gives CDR1 SGDLS, CDR2 YYNGEE. The ends lost 1 base at V and 6 bases at J; junction bases unmatched: 6. The chain couples TRBV9 to TRBJ2-1; TRBD2 agrees at 11 bases. The receptor comes from a man aged 25 to 40 with type 1 diabetes. The material sequenced was naive CD4+ T cells from blood. CDR3 nucleotides: TGTGCCAGCAGCGTACTTTCTAGCGGGAGGATCAATGAGCAGTTCTTC. It specifies CASSVLSSGRINEQFF. The whole variable domain, remainder taken from reference TRBV9 and TRBJ2-1, is DSGVTQTPKHLITATGQRVTLRCSPRSGDLSVYWYQQSLDQGLQFLIQYYNGEERAKGNILERFSAQQFPDLHSELNLSSLELGDSALYFCASSVLSSGRINEQFFGPGTRLTVL.